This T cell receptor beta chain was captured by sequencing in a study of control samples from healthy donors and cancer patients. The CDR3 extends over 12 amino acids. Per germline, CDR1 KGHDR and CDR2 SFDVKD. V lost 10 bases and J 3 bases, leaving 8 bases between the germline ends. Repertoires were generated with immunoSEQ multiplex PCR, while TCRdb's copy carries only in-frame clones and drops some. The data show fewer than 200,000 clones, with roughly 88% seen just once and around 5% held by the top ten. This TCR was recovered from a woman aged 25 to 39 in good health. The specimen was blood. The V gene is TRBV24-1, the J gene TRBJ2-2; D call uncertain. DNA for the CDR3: TGTGCCACTTCGGGTCACACCGGGGAGCTGTTTTTT. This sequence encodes CATSGHTGELFF.